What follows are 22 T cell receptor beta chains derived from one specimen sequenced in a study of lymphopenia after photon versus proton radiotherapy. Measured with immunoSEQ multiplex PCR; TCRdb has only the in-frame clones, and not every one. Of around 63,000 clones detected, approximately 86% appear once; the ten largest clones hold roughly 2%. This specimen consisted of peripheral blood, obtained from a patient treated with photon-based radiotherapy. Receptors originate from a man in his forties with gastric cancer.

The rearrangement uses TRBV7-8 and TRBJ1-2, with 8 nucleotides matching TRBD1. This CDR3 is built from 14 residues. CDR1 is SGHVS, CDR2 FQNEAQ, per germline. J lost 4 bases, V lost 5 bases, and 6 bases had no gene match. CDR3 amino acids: CASSRQGSIYGYTF. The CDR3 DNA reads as TGTGCCAGCAGCCGACAGGGGTCTATCTATGGCTACACCTTC.

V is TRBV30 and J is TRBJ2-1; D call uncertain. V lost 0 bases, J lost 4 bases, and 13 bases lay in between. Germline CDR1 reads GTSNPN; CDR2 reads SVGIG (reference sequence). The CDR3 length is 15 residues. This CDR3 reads CAWSVQGGLYNEQFF. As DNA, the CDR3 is TGTGCCTGGAGTGTACAAGGCGGATTATACAATGAGCAGTTCTTC.

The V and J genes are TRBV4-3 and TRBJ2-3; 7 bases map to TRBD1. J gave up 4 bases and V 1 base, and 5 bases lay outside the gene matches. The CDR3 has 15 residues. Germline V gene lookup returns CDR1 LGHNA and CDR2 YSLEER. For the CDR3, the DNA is TGCGCCAGCAGCCAAGGACAGGGAAGCCCAGATACGCAGTATTTT. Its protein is CASSQGQGSPDTQYF.

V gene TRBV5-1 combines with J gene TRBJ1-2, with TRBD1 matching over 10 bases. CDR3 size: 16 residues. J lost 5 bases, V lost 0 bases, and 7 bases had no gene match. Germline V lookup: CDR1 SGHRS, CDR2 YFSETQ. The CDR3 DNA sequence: TGCGCCAGCAGCTTGGAAACGACAGGGGGCAGGTATGGCTACACCTTC. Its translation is CASSLETTGGRYGYTF.

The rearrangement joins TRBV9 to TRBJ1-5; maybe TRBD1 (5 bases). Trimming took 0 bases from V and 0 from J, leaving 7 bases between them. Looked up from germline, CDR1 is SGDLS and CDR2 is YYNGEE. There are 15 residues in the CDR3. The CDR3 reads CASSVGGNSNQPQHF. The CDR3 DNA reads TGTGCCAGCAGCGTAGGGGGGAATAGCAATCAGCCCCAGCATTTT.

CDR3 coding DNA: TGTGCCAGCAGCTTAGGCTTGGCTAGCGGGGAGGAGACCCAGTACTTC. It yields the protein CASSLGLASGEETQYF. This rearrangement joins TRBV13 to TRBJ2-5; 9 bases are shared with TRBD2. This CDR3 is built from 16 residues. The V gene end was trimmed by 0 bases and the J gene end by 5 bases; junction bases not matched to a gene: 7. CDR1 and CDR2 (germline): PRHDT, FYEKMQ (reference sequence).

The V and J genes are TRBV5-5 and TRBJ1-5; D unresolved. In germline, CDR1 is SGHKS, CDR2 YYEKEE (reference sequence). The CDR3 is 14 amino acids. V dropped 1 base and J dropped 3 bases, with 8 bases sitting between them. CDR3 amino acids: CASSLSWLNQPQHF. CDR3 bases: TGTGCCAGCAGCTTGTCTTGGCTCAATCAGCCCCAGCATTTT.

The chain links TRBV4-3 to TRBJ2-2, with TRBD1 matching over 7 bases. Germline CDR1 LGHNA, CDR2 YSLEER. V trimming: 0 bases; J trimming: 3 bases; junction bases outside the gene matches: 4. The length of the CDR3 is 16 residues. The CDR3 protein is CASSQEATGYTGELFF. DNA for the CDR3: TGCGCCAGCAGCCAAGAGGCGACAGGGTACACCGGGGAGCTGTTTTTT.

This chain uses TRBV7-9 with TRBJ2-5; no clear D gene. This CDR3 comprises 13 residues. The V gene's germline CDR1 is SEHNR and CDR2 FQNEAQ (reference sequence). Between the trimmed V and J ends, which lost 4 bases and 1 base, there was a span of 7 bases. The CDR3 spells CASSSLSQETQYF. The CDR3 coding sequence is TGTGCCAGCAGCTCCCTTTCCCAAGAGACCCAGTACTTC.

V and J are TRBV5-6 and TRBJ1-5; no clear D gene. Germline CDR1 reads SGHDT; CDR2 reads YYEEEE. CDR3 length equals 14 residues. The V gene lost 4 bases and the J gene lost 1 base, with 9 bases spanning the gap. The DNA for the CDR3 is TGTGCCAGCAGCCCGGGAGTAAGCAATCAGCCCCAGCATTTT. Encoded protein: CASSPGVSNQPQHF.

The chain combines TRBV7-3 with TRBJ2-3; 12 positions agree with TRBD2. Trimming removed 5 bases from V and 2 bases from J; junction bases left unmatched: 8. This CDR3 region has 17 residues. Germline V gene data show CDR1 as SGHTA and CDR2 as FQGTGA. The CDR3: CASSGLGLAGITDTQYF. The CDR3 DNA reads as TGTGCCAGCAGCGGTCTTGGACTAGCGGGGATCACAGATACGCAGTATTTT.

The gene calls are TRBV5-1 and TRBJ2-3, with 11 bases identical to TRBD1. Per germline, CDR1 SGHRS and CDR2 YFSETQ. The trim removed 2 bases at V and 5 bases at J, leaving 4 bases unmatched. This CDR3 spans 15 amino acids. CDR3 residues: CASSLGQGAEDTQYF. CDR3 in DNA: TGCGCCAGCAGCTTAGGACAGGGGGCTGAAGATACGCAGTATTTT. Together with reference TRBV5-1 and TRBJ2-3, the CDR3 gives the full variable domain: KAGVTQTPRYLIKTRGQQVTLSCSPISGHRSVSWYQQTPGQGLQFLFEYFSETQRNKGNFPGRFSGRQFSNSRSEMNVSTLELGDSALYLCASSLGQGAEDTQYFGPGTRLTVL.

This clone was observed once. This chain's CDR3 is CASGAYTEAFF. DNA of the CDR3: TGTGCCAGTGGGGCCTACACTGAAGCTTTCTTT. The chain is built from TRBV19 and TRBJ1-1; tentative D call: TRBD1 (5 bases). The CDR3 is 11 amino acids. The ends were cut back, 8 bases at V and 3 bases at J, with 7 bases in the middle. Germline CDR1 is LNHDA and CDR2 is SQIVND (reference sequence). The full variable domain, rest sourced from reference TRBV19 and TRBJ1-1, is DGGITQSPKYLFRKEGQNVTLSCEQNLNHDAMYWYRQDPGQGLRLIYYSQIVNDFQKGDIAEGYSVSREKKESFPLTVTSAQKNPTAFYLCASGAYTEAFFGQGTRLTVV.

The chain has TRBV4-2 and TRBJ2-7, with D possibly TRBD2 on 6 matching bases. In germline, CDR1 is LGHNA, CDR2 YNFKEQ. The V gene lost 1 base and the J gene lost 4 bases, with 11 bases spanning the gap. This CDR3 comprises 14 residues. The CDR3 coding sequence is TGTGCCAGCAGCCAAGTGGAGGGCCAATACGAGCAGTACTTC. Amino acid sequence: CASSQVEGQYEQYF.

In DNA form, the CDR3 reads TGTGCCAGCAGCCCCGGGGGGAGCTACGAGCAGTACTTC. Its protein is CASSPGGSYEQYF. The rearrangement links TRBV7-6 to TRBJ2-7; TRBD2 matches at 7 bases. The V gene's germline CDR1 is SGHVS and CDR2 FNYEAQ. The CDR3 runs 13 residues. V gave up 5 bases and J gave up 3 bases; unmatched junction bases: 4.

CDR3 sequence: CATSRLRMGHKEGTQYF. In nucleotides, the CDR3 is TGTGCCACCAGCAGATTAAGGATGGGACATAAAGAAGGGACCCAGTACTTC. The rearrangement uses TRBV15 and TRBJ2-5; perhaps TRBD1 as D (6 bases). V lost 2 bases and J 7 bases, leaving 23 bases between the germline ends. The V gene's germline CDR1 is LNHNV and CDR2 YYDKDF (reference sequence). This CDR3 has 17 amino acids.

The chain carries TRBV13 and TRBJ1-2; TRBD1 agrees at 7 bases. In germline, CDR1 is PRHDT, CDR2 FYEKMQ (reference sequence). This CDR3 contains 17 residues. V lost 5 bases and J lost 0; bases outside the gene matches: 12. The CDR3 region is CASSHARGQRANYGYTF. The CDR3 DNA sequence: TGTGCCAGCAGCCACGCCAGGGGACAGCGAGCTAACTATGGCTACACCTTC.

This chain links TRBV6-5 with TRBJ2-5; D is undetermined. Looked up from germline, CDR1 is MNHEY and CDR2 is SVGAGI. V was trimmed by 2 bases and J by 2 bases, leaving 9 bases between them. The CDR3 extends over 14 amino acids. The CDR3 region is CASSYGGRQETQYF. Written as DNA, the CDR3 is TGTGCCAGCAGTTACGGCGGACGGCAAGAGACCCAGTACTTC.

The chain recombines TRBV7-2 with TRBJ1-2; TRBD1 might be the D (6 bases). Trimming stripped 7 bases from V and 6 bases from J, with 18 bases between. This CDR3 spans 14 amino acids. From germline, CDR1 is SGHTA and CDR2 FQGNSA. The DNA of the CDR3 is TGTGCCAGCAACCCGGGGGCGGGAGAAAATGGCTACACCTTC. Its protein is CASNPGAGENGYTF.

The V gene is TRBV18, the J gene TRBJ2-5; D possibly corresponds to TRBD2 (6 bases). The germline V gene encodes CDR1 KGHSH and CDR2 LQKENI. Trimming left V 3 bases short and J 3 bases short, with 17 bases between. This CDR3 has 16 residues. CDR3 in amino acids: CASSPPLGGAEETQYF. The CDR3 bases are TGTGCCAGCTCACCGCCCCTAGGAGGGGCTGAAGAGACCCAGTACTTC.

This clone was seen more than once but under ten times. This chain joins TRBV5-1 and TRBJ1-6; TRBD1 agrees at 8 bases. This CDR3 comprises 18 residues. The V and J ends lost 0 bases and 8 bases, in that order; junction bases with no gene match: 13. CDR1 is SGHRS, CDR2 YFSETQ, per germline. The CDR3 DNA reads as TGCGCCAGCAGCTTGGTTGGGACAGGTTTTCCAGGGGATTCACCCCTCCACTTT. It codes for CASSLVGTGFPGDSPLHF.

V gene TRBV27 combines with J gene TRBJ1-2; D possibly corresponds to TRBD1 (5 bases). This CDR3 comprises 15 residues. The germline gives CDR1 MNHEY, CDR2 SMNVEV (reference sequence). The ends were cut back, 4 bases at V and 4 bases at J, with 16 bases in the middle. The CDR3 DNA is TGTGCCAGCAGTTCCACCGGGGGTCCCCTCTATGGCTACACCTTC. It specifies CASSSTGGPLYGYTF.